The clone carrying this T cell receptor beta chain was counted at least ten times. What it binds is not known. Germline V CDR1 and CDR2: SQVTM, ANQGSEA. The CDR3 covers 12 residues. Trimming took off 5 bases at V and 7 bases at J, with 13 bases between the two ends. Per the study methods: The study's classifier, a distant-metastasis tool for papillary thyroid cancer, was built using CDR3 differences across clinicopathological groups. TCRdb used MiXCR to call clones anew from the PCR reads. It is TCRdb's table, rather than the study itself, that gives the V and J calls and clone size. This sample has about 25,000 clones, with around a fifth found just once. The data derive from a study of metastatic and nonmetastatic thyroid tumors. Study information: Across blood and tumor or nodule tissue, repertoires from malignant and benign thyroid patients were compared with one another. Notes on the study in general: The reported finding was significantly higher TCR beta diversity in malignant thyroid tumors relative to benign nodules, in blood and tumor.

Every patient was untreated before thyroid surgery. The chain combines TRBV29-1 with TRBJ2-3; D remains unclear. The TCR sequence derives from a male donor with papillary thyroid cancer or a benign thyroid nodule (not recorded which). Some clones in this sample may be carry-over from other donors' samples. Material: blood. DNA of the CDR3: TGCAGCGTTACCTTCGACCCTTATACGCAGTATTTT. Residues: CSVTFDPYTQYF.